The 6 T cell receptor beta chains listed next were all sequenced from one sample in a study of T cell responses to AZD1222 COVID-19 vaccine. Measured with immunoSEQ multiplex PCR; TCRdb has only the in-frame clones, and not every one. The sample contains some 150,000 clones, approximately 93% of which appear only once. The sample consisted of peripheral blood, taken on day 0 of AZD1222 vaccination. Receptors were obtained from an adult in good health.

The chain has TRBV29-1 and TRBJ2-1; TRBD2 matches at 8 bases. Germline CDR1 and CDR2: SQVTM and ANQGSEA. The CDR3 has 16 amino acids. The trim removed 4 bases at V and 0 bases at J, leaving 8 bases unmatched. CDR3 region: CSVVSSGPSSYNEQFF. The CDR3 DNA reads TGCAGCGTTGTTTCTAGCGGGCCGAGCTCCTACAATGAGCAGTTCTTC.

The chain couples TRBV6-6 to TRBJ2-1; tentative D call: TRBD2 (6 bases). V was pared by 8 bases and J by 8 bases, with 10 bases between. The V gene's germline CDR1 is MNHNY and CDR2 SVGAGI (reference sequence). CDR3 length equals 11 residues. The CDR3 spells CASGRGDEQFF. CDR3 nucleotide sequence: TGTGCCAGCGGACGCGGGGATGAGCAGTTCTTC.

The chain carries TRBV7-7 and TRBJ2-1; D is perhaps TRBD2 (5 bases). Germline CDR1 is SSHAT and CDR2 is FNYEAQ (reference sequence). The length of the CDR3 is 15 residues. Deletions cut 5 bases from V and 4 bases from J, with 15 bases between. The CDR3 sequence is CASSPSGVRYNEQFF. The CDR3 DNA sequence: TGTGCCAGCAGCCCATCCGGGGTAAGGTACAATGAGCAGTTCTTC.

The V gene is TRBV5-1, the J gene TRBJ2-3; no firm D call. Trimming pared 1 base from V and 1 base from J, leaving 4 bases between. CDR3 length: 13 amino acids. Germline values: CDR1 SGHRS, CDR2 YFSETQ. CDR3: CASSLIGTDTQYF. CDR3 in DNA: TGCGCCAGCAGCTTGATTGGCACAGATACGCAGTATTTT.

This clone has a single count. The chain recombines TRBV5-1 with TRBJ2-6, with D perhaps matching TRBD1 (6 bases). The V gene lost 5 bases and the J gene lost 0 bases, with 9 bases spanning the gap. Germline-derived CDR1 and CDR2 are SGHRS and YFSETQ. The CDR3 is 15 residues long. The CDR3 loop reads CASRPDSSGANVLTF. The DNA for the CDR3 is TGCGCCAGCAGACCGGACAGCTCTGGGGCCAACGTCCTGACTTTC. The full variable domain, in which reference TRBV5-1 and TRBJ2-6 provide the parts outside the CDR3, is KAGVTQTPRYLIKTRGQQVTLSCSPISGHRSVSWYQQTPGQGLQFLFEYFSETQRNKGNFPGRFSGRQFSNSRSEMNVSTLELGDSALYLCASRPDSSGANVLTFGAGSRLTVL.

This chain joins TRBV18 and TRBJ2-1; 7 bases align to TRBD2. The CDR3 runs to 12 residues. The V gene end was trimmed by 4 bases and the J gene end by 12 bases; junction bases not matched to a gene: 6. In germline, CDR1 is KGHSH, CDR2 LQKENI. CDR3 nucleotide sequence: TGTGCCAGCTCACTGTCCGGGGGGTTGCAGTTCTTC. Amino acid sequence: CASSLSGGLQFF. The full variable domain, completed using reference TRBV18 and TRBJ2-1, is NAGVMQNPRHLVRRRGQEARLRCSPMKGHSHVYWYRQLPEEGLKFMVYLQKENIIDESGMPKERFSAEFPKEGPSILRIQQVVRGDSAAYFCASSLSGGLQFFGPGTRLTVL.